This TCR beta chain was found in a study of CD8+CD57+ T cells in acquired aplastic anemia. Investigators profiled TCR beta VDJ and CDR3 from genomic DNA template. One entry per CDR3 protein results from TCRdb running MiXCR on the reads. The sample contains around 180,000 distinct CDR3 sequences, about 64% of which appear only once. The CDR3 is made up of 13 amino acids. V was clipped by 5 bases and J by 4 bases, with 9 bases between them. Comment on this clonotype: No conserved phenylalanine or tryptophan is present at the end of the CDR3, so a read error is the likely explanation.

This sequence joins TRBV12-3 or TRBV12-4 and TRBJ1-5; a possible D gene is TRBD1 (5 bases). Sequencing was performed on sorted CD4+, CD8+, or CD8+CD57+ T cells (not recorded which) from PBMCs. The sequence came from a human donor in good health. CDR3 sequence (DNA): TGTGCCAGCAGTCAGGGAGGAAATCAGCCCCAGCATTAT. Its translation is CASSQGGNQPQHY.